The 3 T cell receptor beta chains reported below all come from one sample, sequenced in a study of blood T cell repertoires in COVID-19. TCRdb keeps only in-frame clones here, not all; method: immunoSEQ multiplex PCR. Among some 68,000 clones listed, 91% were seen once. What was sequenced was peripheral blood. These receptors were taken from a man aged 40-50 years with COVID-19, enrolled during active disease.

The chain carries TRBV19 and TRBJ1-5; 10 nucleotides align to TRBD1. The CDR3 contains 16 residues. V shed 5 bases, J shed 6 bases, and the junction held 10 bases outside the gene matches. Germline V CDR1 and CDR2: LNHDA, SQIVND (reference sequence). The CDR3 nucleotides are TGTGCCAGTAGTTTTAGAGCCGGGACAGGGGTTCAGCCCCAGCATTTT. This codes for CASSFRAGTGVQPQHF.

Note on this clone: The junction differs from germline at one of its ends, possibly a read error. The chain uses TRBV10-1 and TRBJ2-1; the match to TRBD2 covers 7 bases. Germline-derived CDR1 and CDR2 are WNHNN and SYGVQD (reference sequence). The CDR3 is made up of 12 amino acids. CDR3 sequence: CASSSPTSPLLF. DNA for the CDR3: TGCGCCAGCAGTTCTCCGACTAGCCCTCTCCTCTTC.

The chain links TRBV28 to TRBJ1-1; D unresolved. The length of the CDR3 is 11 residues. CDR1 is MDHEN, CDR2 SYDVKM, per germline. V lost 5 bases to trimming and J lost 11 bases, with 12 bases between them. The CDR3 bases are TGTGCCAGCAGTCAGACCCTCGGGGCTTTCTTT. Protein: CASSQTLGAFF.